The rows below give T cell receptor beta chains drawn from one sample of a study of blood T cell repertoires in COVID-19. Profiled with immunoSEQ multiplex PCR; TCRdb holds only in-frame clones, not every one. The sample holds about 430,000 clones, over 75% seen once. Material: PBMCs or T cells enriched from blood (not recorded which). The source is a young woman who had been exposed to COVID-19. The CDR3 runs from the conserved cysteine through the conserved F or W. A D gene is named only where the DNA matches it firmly. Clone size is shown for a subset of rows, as once, few, many or a class of expanded clone.

TRBJ2-3,.,TRBV6-6,TRBD2,TGTGCCAGCAGTCTCCGGGTAGCGGGGGGGCCCGGAGATACGCAGTATTTT,CASSLRVAGGPGDTQYF
TRBJ1-2,.,TRBV18,.,TGTGCCAGCTCACCGTCGGGTGGTGGCTACACCTTC,CASSPSGGGYTF
TRBJ2-1,.,TRBV5-1,TRBD2,TGCGCCAGCAGCTGGACCCCGCAGCGGGAGCTGTATGAGCAGTTCTTC,CASSWTPQRELYEQFF
TRBJ2-1,once,TRBV4-1,.,TGCGCCAGCAGCCAAACGGGACTGTACAATGAGCAGTTCTTC,CASSQTGLYNEQFF
TRBJ2-7,.,TRBV15,.,TGTGCCACCAGCGGACGACTAGTCGCCGAGCAGTACTTC,CATSGRLVAEQYF
TRBJ2-7,.,TRBV4-2,TRBD1,TGTGCCAGCAGCCAAGACGACAGGGGAGCCTCCGAGCAGTACTTC,CASSQDDRGASEQYF
TRBJ2-7,.,TRBV5-1,.,TGCGCCAGCAGCTTAGGCCAGGGCTCCTACGAGCAGTACTTC,CASSLGQGSYEQYF
TRBJ1-1,.,TRBV9,.,TGTGCCAGCAGCGCAAATAACAGATACACTGAAGCTTTCTTT,CASSANNRYTEAFF
TRBJ1-1,.,TRBV20-1,.,TGCAGTGCTAGTGCGGGACTGATAAACACTGAAGCTTTCTTT,CSASAGLINTEAFF
TRBJ2-1,.,TRBV9,TRBD2,TGTGCCAGCAGCGCCGGGGGGGCCGAAGGGAATGAGCAGTTCTTC,CASSAGGAEGNEQFF
TRBJ1-3,.,TRBV4-1,.,TGCGCCAGCAGCCAAGTCCAAGCAGGGATGGGAAACACCATATATTTT,CASSQVQAGMGNTIYF
TRBJ1-2,.,TRBV18,.,TGTGCCAGCTCACCACTGGCTGGGGAGCATGGCTACACCTTC,CASSPLAGEHGYTF
TRBJ2-6,.,TRBV24-1,.,TGTGCCACCAGTGATCGCCAGGGGTCCTCTGGGGCCAACGTCCTGACTTTC,CATSDRQGSSGANVLTF
TRBJ2-3,.,TRBV4-1,TRBD2,TGCGCCAGCAGCCAAGATATTCCGGGAGGACGCACAGATACGCAGTATTTT,CASSQDIPGGRTDTQYF
TRBJ1-2,.,TRBV6-5,TRBD1,TGTGCCAGCAATCGACAGGGCCTTAACTATGGCTACACCTTC,CASNRQGLNYGYTF
TRBJ1-6,.,TRBV6-2/TRBV6-3,.,TGTGCCAGCAGTCATAACAGGGATGGTTCACCCCTCCACTTT,CASSHNRDGSPLHF
TRBJ1-1,.,TRBV3-1/TRBV3-2,.,TGTGCCAGCAGCCAAGCGGGGACTGAAGCTTTCTTT,CASSQAGTEAFF
TRBJ2-2,.,TRBV7-9,TRBD1,TGTGCCAGCAGCTCAAGGGACAGCGGTAACACCGGGGAGCTGTTTTTT,CASSSRDSGNTGELFF
TRBJ2-1,.,TRBV11-2,TRBD2,TGTGCCAGCAGCTTAGTCAGTGGGACTAGCGCCCACAATGAGCAGTTCTTC,CASSLVSGTSAHNEQFF
TRBJ2-3,.,TRBV28,TRBD1,TGTGCCAGCAGTCTCGGGACAGGGTGGGCAGATACGCAGTATTTT,CASSLGTGWADTQYF